This record concerns one TCR beta chain sequence. Its antigen is as yet unknown. This sample was taken from a study of blood T cells in healthy people across ages. CDR1 MNHEY and CDR2 SVGEGT come from the germline V gene. The ends lost 5 bases at V and 7 bases at J; junction bases unmatched: 11. The CDR3 sequence is 15 residues long. Using a J-beta primer mix together with a sample-barcoded 5' primer, a second PCR was run for roughly 6 to 11 cycles. TCRdb redid the calling of the 5' RACE reads with MiXCR, one entry per CDR3 protein. The table includes more than 800,000 distinct CDR3 sequences, around 30% detected once. There were at least 6 micrograms of total RNA extracted from every sample. Study-level findings and limits: PBMCs that were unsorted prevented a conclusive naive versus antigen-experienced comparison. Correlation between TCR beta diversity and naive T cell percentage was strong.

Sequencing was carried out using blood. V and J are TRBV6-2 or TRBV6-3 and TRBJ2-7; 10 bases align to TRBD2. The TCR comes from a woman aged 80 or older in good health. Here the CDR3 reads CASSQLAGSYNEQYF. The CDR3 bases are TGTGCCAGCAGTCAACTAGCGGGGTCCTACAATGAGCAGTACTTC.